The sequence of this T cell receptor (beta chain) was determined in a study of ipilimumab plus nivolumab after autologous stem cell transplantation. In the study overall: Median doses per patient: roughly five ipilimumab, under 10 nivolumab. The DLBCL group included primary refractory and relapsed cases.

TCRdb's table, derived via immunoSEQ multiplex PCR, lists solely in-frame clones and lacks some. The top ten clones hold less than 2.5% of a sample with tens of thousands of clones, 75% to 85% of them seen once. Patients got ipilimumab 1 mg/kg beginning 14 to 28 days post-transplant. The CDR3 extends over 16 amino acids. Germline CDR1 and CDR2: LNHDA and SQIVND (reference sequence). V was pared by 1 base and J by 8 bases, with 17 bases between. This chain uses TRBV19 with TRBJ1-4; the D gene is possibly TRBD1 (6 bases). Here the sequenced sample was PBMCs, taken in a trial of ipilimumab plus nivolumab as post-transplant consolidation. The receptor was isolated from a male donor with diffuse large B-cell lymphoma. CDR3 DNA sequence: TGTGCCAGTAGTATAGTCTACAGGGCCATATTAGAAAAACTGTTTTTT. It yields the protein CASSIVYRAILEKLFF.